Below, 30 T cell receptor beta chains from the same sample are listed, as sequenced in a study of cytomegalovirus exposure and HLA in healthy donors. Primers included in the PCR were 60 Vbeta and 13 Jbeta primers. Profiled with immunoSEQ multiplex PCR; TCRdb holds only in-frame clones, not every one. Among 90,000 to 110,000 clones, around 81% were seen once, and the ten largest hold around 2.2%. The specimen sequenced was PBMCs. The receptors come from a woman in her twenties or thirties in good health and CMV-seronegative.

This clone was seen only once. The chain is built from TRBV27 and TRBJ2-1; 8 nucleotides align to TRBD2. CDR3 length: 17 amino acids. J was trimmed by 1 base and V by 1 base; bases with no gene match: 6. Germline V gene lookup returns CDR1 MNHEY and CDR2 SMNVEV (reference sequence). CDR3 nucleotides: TGTGCCAGCAGTTTATTAGGGGGACTAGTTTCCTACAATGAGCAGTTCTTC. It yields the protein CASSLLGGLVSYNEQFF.

The chain carries TRBV7-2 and TRBJ2-7, with a weak D call TRBD2 (6 bases). V lost 5 bases, J lost 3 bases, and 11 bases lay in between. The CDR3 loop spans 13 amino acids. CDR1 is SGHTA and CDR2 is FQGNSA in the germline V gene. The CDR3 is CASSLGRGYEQYF. CDR3 in DNA: TGTGCCAGCAGCCTCGGGCGGGGCTACGAGCAGTACTTC.

The genes are TRBV7-9 and TRBJ1-1; 9 bases match TRBD1. Germline CDR1 and CDR2: SEHNR and FQNEAQ (reference sequence). CDR3 length: 15 amino acids. The V and J ends lost 8 bases and 1 base, in that order; junction bases with no gene match: 8. The CDR3 protein is CASRGGQGGNTEAFF. The DNA of the CDR3 is TGTGCCAGCCGGGGGGGACAGGGTGGGAACACTGAAGCTTTCTTT.

V gene TRBV7-9 combines with J gene TRBJ2-3, with 7 bases that match TRBD2. This CDR3 is 14 amino acids long. J was trimmed by 3 bases and V by 7 bases; bases with no gene match: 7. Germline V gene data show CDR1 as SEHNR and CDR2 as FQNEAQ (reference sequence). CDR3 amino acids: CASILGLGTDTQYF. The CDR3 DNA sequence: TGTGCCAGCATCCTCGGACTAGGGACAGATACGCAGTATTTT.

The rearrangement links TRBV18 to TRBJ2-7; the match to TRBD1 covers 8 bases. Germline V lookup: CDR1 KGHSH, CDR2 LQKENI. The CDR3 is 14 amino acids. V was clipped by 6 bases and J by 7 bases; unmatched bases: 11. The CDR3: CASSPRTGRGEQYF. In DNA form, the CDR3 reads TGTGCCAGCTCGCCCCGGACAGGGCGAGGGGAGCAGTACTTC.

The J gene is TRBJ2-4, the V gene TRBV7-2, with TRBD2 matching 12 bases. V was pared by 0 bases and J by 8 bases, with 5 bases of the junction left unmatched. The germline gives CDR1 SGHTA, CDR2 FQGNSA. This CDR3 region has 16 residues. The CDR3 loop is CASSLATSGRGDIQYF. The CDR3 DNA reads TGTGCCAGCAGCTTAGCGACTAGCGGGAGAGGGGACATTCAGTACTTC.

The genes are TRBV5-1 and TRBJ2-3; 12 nucleotides align to TRBD2. J was trimmed by 4 bases and V by 1 base; bases with no gene match: 13. The CDR3 consists of 19 residues. Per the germline V gene, CDR1 is SGHRS and CDR2 is YFSETQ. CDR3 nucleotide sequence: TGCGCCAGCAGCTTGTTCCCTAGCGGGAGGGCCGTGACGGCAGATACGCAGTATTTT. Translating it yields CASSLFPSGRAVTADTQYF.

The chain links TRBV28 to TRBJ1-5, with 8 bases matching TRBD1. This CDR3 comprises 17 residues. V shed 6 bases and J 5 bases; nucleotides not matched to a gene: 15. The germline gives CDR1 MDHEN, CDR2 SYDVKM. The CDR3 loop reads CASRSWTGRGGDQPQHF. As DNA, the CDR3 is TGTGCCAGCAGATCATGGACAGGGAGGGGGGGTGATCAGCCCCAGCATTTT.

This clone has more than one count but fewer than ten. The chain has TRBV7-3 and TRBJ2-3; TRBD1 agrees at 9 bases. Per the germline V gene, CDR1 is SGHTA and CDR2 is FQGTGA. The CDR3 is made up of 14 amino acids. Germline trimming cut 5 bases from V and 3 bases from J; bases unmatched to any gene: 3. CDR3 nucleotide sequence: TGTGCCAGCAGCAGAGGACAGGGGACAGATACGCAGTATTTT. Its translation: CASSRGQGTDTQYF.

This chain links TRBV7-6 with TRBJ2-7; TRBD1 aligns across 9 bases. The length of the CDR3 is 15 residues. CDR1 and CDR2 (germline): SGHVS, FNYEAQ. J gave up 2 bases and V 5 bases, and 7 bases lay outside the gene matches. The CDR3 region is CASSLGGTGTYEQYF. The CDR3 DNA sequence: TGTGCCAGCAGCCTCGGAGGGACAGGGACCTACGAGCAGTACTTC.

The rearrangement links TRBV10-3 to TRBJ1-6; unclear D gene. Per the germline V gene, CDR1 is ENHRY and CDR2 is SYGVKD. The CDR3 covers 15 residues. The ends were cut back, 2 bases at V and 10 bases at J, with 15 bases in the middle. For the CDR3, the DNA is TGTGCCATCAGTGAGGGGAGCCCGGGCGGCTCACCCCTCCACTTT. Its translation: CAISEGSPGGSPLHF.

The chain is built from TRBV5-5 and TRBJ2-7, with TRBD1 identical over 8 bases. Germline assignment: CDR1 SGHKS and CDR2 YYEKEE (reference sequence). This CDR3 has 13 residues. Trimming at V came to 3 bases and at J to 4 bases, leaving 3 bases not matched to a gene. CDR3 DNA sequence: TGTGCCAGCAGCTCATGGACAGGGTACGAGCAGTACTTC. As protein: CASSSWTGYEQYF.

The chain uses TRBV28 and TRBJ2-1, with 9 bases matching TRBD2. The length of the CDR3 is 18 residues. Germline V gene sequence: CDR1 MDHEN, CDR2 SYDVKM. The trim removed 3 bases at V and 1 base at J, leaving 10 bases unmatched. CDR3 amino acids: CASSFLTGGRESYNEQFF. Written as DNA, the CDR3 is TGTGCCAGCAGTTTTCTGACAGGCGGGAGGGAGTCCTACAATGAGCAGTTCTTC.

The chain is built from TRBV7-2 and TRBJ1-5, with 8 nucleotides matching TRBD1. Germline values: CDR1 SGHTA, CDR2 FQGNSA. The CDR3 is 14 amino acids. The J segment lost 3 bases and the V segment lost 5 bases, leaving 3 bases of the junction unmatched. CDR3 nucleotide sequence: TGTGCCAGCAGCCGACAGGGGTACAATCAGCCCCAGCATTTT. As protein: CASSRQGYNQPQHF.

The chain joins TRBV9 to TRBJ2-1, with D unclear. V was clipped by 0 bases and J by 0 bases, with 7 bases between them. Germline values: CDR1 SGDLS, CDR2 YYNGEE. The CDR3 has 15 amino acids. The CDR3 nucleotides are TGTGCCAGCAGCGTAGTTCCCAGCTCCTACAATGAGCAGTTCTTC. This sequence encodes CASSVVPSSYNEQFF.

The V and J genes are TRBV11-2 and TRBJ2-5; 8 bases agree with TRBD2. J was trimmed by 5 bases and V by 5 bases; bases with no gene match: 13. The CDR3 has 16 residues. CDR1 is SGHAT and CDR2 is FQNNGV in the germline V gene. DNA of the CDR3: TGTGCCAGCAGCCGTCGGGGACTAGTGGGGGGGGAGACCCAGTACTTC. This encodes CASSRRGLVGGETQYF.

This clone has only a few counts. The genes are TRBV29-1 and TRBJ1-3; no definite D call. The CDR3 consists of 14 residues. CDR1 is SQVTM and CDR2 is ANQGSEA in the germline V gene. The germline V and J ends were trimmed by 0 bases and 2 bases, with 8 bases remaining between them. CDR3 nucleotides: TGCAGCGTTGAAGATCTGGCAGCTGGAAACACCATATATTTT. Translation gives CSVEDLAAGNTIYF.

The chain recombines TRBV5-1 with TRBJ2-5, with 7 bases that match TRBD2. The germline gives CDR1 SGHRS, CDR2 YFSETQ. Germline trimming cut 0 bases from V and 5 bases from J; bases unmatched to any gene: 4. This CDR3 has 14 amino acids. The CDR3 DNA sequence: TGCGCCAGCAGCTTGGGGCGGGAGAGGGAGACCCAGTACTTC. This gives the protein CASSLGRERETQYF.

This clone was recorded only once. The CDR3 DNA reads as TGTGCCAGCAGTCGACTCGGGACACCGGATGGCTACACCTTC. It is translated as CASSRLGTPDGYTF. The chain recombines TRBV2 with TRBJ1-2; the D gene is possibly TRBD1 (6 bases). V lost 5 bases to trimming and J lost 6 bases, with 16 bases between them. CDR1 is SNHLY and CDR2 is FYNNEI in the germline V gene. This CDR3 contains 14 residues.

This chain joins TRBV28 and TRBJ2-7; D unresolved. The CDR3 contains 13 residues. Trimming cost V 1 base and J 5 bases, with 9 bases left between them. Germline V lookup: CDR1 MDHEN, CDR2 SYDVKM. The CDR3 here is CASSLFPQNEQYF. CDR3 DNA: TGTGCCAGCAGTTTATTCCCCCAGAACGAGCAGTACTTC.

This chain connects TRBV6-5 to TRBJ2-5, with 9 nucleotides matching TRBD1. Trimming at V came to 6 bases and at J to 3 bases, leaving 5 bases not matched to a gene. Looked up from germline, CDR1 is MNHEY and CDR2 is SVGAGI. The CDR3 spans 14 residues. The CDR3 loop reads CASRNDRGKETQYF. CDR3 DNA: TGTGCCAGCAGAAACGACAGGGGGAAAGAGACCCAGTACTTC.

Here the CDR3 DNA reads TGTGCCAGTAGTATCCGGGACAAAAGTTCCGCTGCCCAATATCAGCCCCAGCATTTT. Translated, it gives CASSIRDKSSAAQYQPQHF. This chain links TRBV19 with TRBJ1-5, with D possibly TRBD1 on 6 matching bases. V was cut by 3 bases and J by 5 bases, with 26 bases left in between. CDR1 and CDR2 (germline): LNHDA, SQIVND (reference sequence). The CDR3 has 19 residues. The full variable domain, in which reference TRBV19 and TRBJ1-5 provide the parts outside the CDR3, is DGGITQSPKYLFRKEGQNVTLSCEQNLNHDAMYWYRQDPGQGLRLIYYSQIVNDFQKGDIAEGYSVSREKKESFPLTVTSAQKNPTAFYLCASSIRDKSSAAQYQPQHFGDGTRLSIL.

This clone was found once. The V call is TRBV7-6, the J call TRBJ2-5; tentative D call: TRBD2 (6 bases). This CDR3 is 13 amino acids long. Germline-derived CDR1 and CDR2 are SGHVS and FNYEAQ. The V end lost 3 bases, the J end lost 5 bases, and 10 bases lay between the germline ends. The DNA of the CDR3 is TGTGCCAGCAGCTTCGGGGGTGAGGAGACCCAGTACTTC. Its translation: CASSFGGEETQYF.

V gene TRBV7-9 combines with J gene TRBJ1-3; 9 bases align to TRBD1. Trimming at V came to 5 bases and at J to 2 bases, leaving 7 bases not matched to a gene. The CDR3 runs to 16 residues. Germline CDR1 is SEHNR and CDR2 is FQNEAQ (reference sequence). CDR3 residues: CASSPDRGRAGNTIYF. The CDR3 nucleotides read TGTGCCAGCAGCCCGGACAGGGGTCGAGCTGGAAACACCATATATTTT. Full variable domain (missing parts from reference TRBV7-9 and TRBJ1-3): DTGVSQNPRHKITKRGQNVTFRCDPISEHNRLYWYRQTLGQGPEFLTYFQNEAQLEKSRLLSDRFSAERPKGSFSTLEIQRTEQGDSAMYLCASSPDRGRAGNTIYFGEGSWLTVV.

The V gene is TRBV28, the J gene TRBJ2-5; 12 bases are a match to TRBD2. This CDR3 has 14 amino acids. Germline V gene lookup returns CDR1 MDHEN and CDR2 SYDVKM. V gave up 10 bases and J gave up 5 bases; unmatched junction bases: 8. The CDR3 nucleotides read TGTGCCATCTCTGGGACTAGCGGGCGGGAGACCCAGTACTTC. It codes for CAISGTSGRETQYF.

The CDR3 protein is CASSKGVWQGAFTGELFF. As DNA, the CDR3 is TGTGCCAGCAGCAAAGGGGTTTGGCAGGGGGCTTTCACCGGGGAGCTGTTTTTT. The chain carries TRBV21-1 and TRBJ2-2; the table calls TRBD1, which could not be checked here. TRBV21-1 represents a pseudogene. The CDR3 totals 18 residues.

This chain joins TRBV5-1 and TRBJ2-1; 8 bases are a match to TRBD2. Germline trimming cut 7 bases from V and 6 bases from J; bases unmatched to any gene: 18. CDR1 SGHRS and CDR2 YFSETQ come from the germline V gene. This CDR3 spans 17 amino acids. In DNA form, the CDR3 reads TGCGCCAGCCGGGGGGGGGTTAGCCAACTCCGGGCCAATGAGCAGTTCTTC. Its translation: CASRGGVSQLRANEQFF.

V and J are TRBV4-3 and TRBJ2-5; 11 bases line up with TRBD2. The CDR3 is 15 residues long. Looked up from germline, CDR1 is LGHNA and CDR2 is YSLEER. V lost 1 base, J lost 5 bases, and 3 bases stayed unmatched. The CDR3 DNA reads TGCGCCAGCAGCCAAGCGTTAGCGGGAGGGGAGACCCAGTACTTC. It yields the protein CASSQALAGGETQYF.

The chain couples TRBV30 to TRBJ2-1; D gene unclear. Germline CDR1 is GTSNPN and CDR2 is SVGIG (reference sequence). CDR3 length: 12 residues. V dropped 3 bases and J dropped 4 bases, with 7 bases sitting between them. The CDR3 nucleotides read TGTGCCTGGAGGGCCCGTTACAATGAGCAGTTCTTC. Amino acid sequence: CAWRARYNEQFF.

The chain employs TRBV11-3 and TRBJ2-1; D uncertain. The V gene's germline CDR1 is SGHNT and CDR2 YENEEA. The germline V and J ends were trimmed by 3 bases and 8 bases, with 14 bases remaining between them. The CDR3 runs to 14 residues. The CDR3 region is CASSLGPNFDEQFF. CDR3 bases: TGTGCCAGCAGCTTGGGCCCCAATTTCGATGAGCAGTTCTTC.